This paragraph covers one T cell receptor (beta chain) sequence. This sample is drawn from a study of patients and donors after allogeneic stem cell transplantation. The CDR3 extends over 11 amino acids. Germline assignment: CDR1 MNHEY and CDR2 SVGAGI. V was cut by 10 bases and J by 2 bases, with 6 bases left in between. Using its own MiXCR run on the RT-PCR reads, TCRdb lists one record per CDR3 protein. The sample has about 160,000 distinct CDR3 sequences, roughly 35% seen once. The clonotype comes from a human donor who was either an allogeneic HSCT recipient or a stem cell or donor lymphocyte infusion donor (not recorded which). It is not recorded whose cells these are; they may come from a transplant donor. This sequence joins TRBV6-5 and TRBJ1-5; D is unresolved. Sequences were obtained from blood, either unsorted or a sorted T cell fraction (not recorded which). CDR3 nucleotide sequence: TGTGCCACTGGAGGCAATCAGCCCCAGCATTTT. Residues: CATGGNQPQHF.